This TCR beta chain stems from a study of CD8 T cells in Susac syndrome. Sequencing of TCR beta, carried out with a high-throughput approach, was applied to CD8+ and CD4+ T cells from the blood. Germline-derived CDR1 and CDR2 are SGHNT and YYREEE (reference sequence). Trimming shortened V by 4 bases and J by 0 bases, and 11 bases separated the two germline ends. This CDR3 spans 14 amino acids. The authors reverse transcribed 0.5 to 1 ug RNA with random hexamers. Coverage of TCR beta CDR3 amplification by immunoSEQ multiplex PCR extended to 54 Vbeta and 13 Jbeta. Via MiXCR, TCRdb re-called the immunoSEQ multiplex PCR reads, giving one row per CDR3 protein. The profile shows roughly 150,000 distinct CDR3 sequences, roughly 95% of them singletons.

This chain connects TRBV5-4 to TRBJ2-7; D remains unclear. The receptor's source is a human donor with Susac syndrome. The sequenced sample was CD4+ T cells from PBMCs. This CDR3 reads CASSLWTVSYEQYF. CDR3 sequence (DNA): TGTGCCAGCAGCCTTTGGACGGTCTCCTACGAGCAGTACTTC.